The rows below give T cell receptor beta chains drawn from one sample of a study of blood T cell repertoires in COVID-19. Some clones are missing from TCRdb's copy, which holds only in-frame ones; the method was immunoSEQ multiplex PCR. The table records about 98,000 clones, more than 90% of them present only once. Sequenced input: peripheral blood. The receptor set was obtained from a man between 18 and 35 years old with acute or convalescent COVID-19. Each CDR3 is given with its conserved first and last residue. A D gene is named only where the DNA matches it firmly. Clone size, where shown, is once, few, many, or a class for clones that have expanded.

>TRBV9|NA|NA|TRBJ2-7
TGTGCCAGCAGCGTAGCTACGAGGGCTAGCAACGAGCAGTACTTC
CASSVATRASNEQYF
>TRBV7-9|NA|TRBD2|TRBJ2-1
TGTGCCAGCAGCGAATGGACTAGCGGGCTCAACAATGAGCAGTTCTTC
CASSEWTSGLNNEQFF
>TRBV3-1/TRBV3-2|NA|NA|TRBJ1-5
TGTGCCAGCAGCCAAGTATCAGGGGCCAATCAGCCCCAGCATTTT
CASSQVSGANQPQHF
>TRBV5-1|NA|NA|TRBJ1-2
TGCGCCAGCAGCCTACGGGACGGGGAGGATGGCTGCACCTTC
CASSLRDGEDGCTF
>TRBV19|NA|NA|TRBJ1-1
TGTGCCAGTAGGCACAGAAGTACTAACACTGAAGCTTTCTTT
CASRHRSTNTEAFF
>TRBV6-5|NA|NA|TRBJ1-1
TGTGCCAGCAGTTACGTAGGGGTCCAAACTGAAGCTTTCTTT
CASSYVGVQTEAFF
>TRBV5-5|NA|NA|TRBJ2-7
TGTGCCAGCAGCTTGCTAGTCAGGGGGGACGAGCAGTACTTC
CASSLLVRGDEQYF
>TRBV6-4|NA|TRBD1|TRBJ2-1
TGTGCCAGCAGCCGGGACAGGGAGGATGAGCAGTTCTTC
CASSRDREDEQFF
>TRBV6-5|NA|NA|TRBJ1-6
TGTGCCAGCAGGTCAGCTAGCTCCTATAATTCACCCCTCCACTTT
CASRSASSYNSPLHF
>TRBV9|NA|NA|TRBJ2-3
TGTGCCAGCAGCGTAAGTACGCGGCGATCCACAGATACGCAGTATTTT
CASSVSTRRSTDTQYF
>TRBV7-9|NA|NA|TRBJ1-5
TGTGCCAGCAGCCCCTCAGGTAGCAATCAGCCCCAGCATTTT
CASSPSGSNQPQHF
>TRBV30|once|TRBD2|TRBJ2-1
TGTGCCTGGCGGCGGGACATTACGTGGGCCGGGACTAGCGGGAGTATACACAATGAGCAGTTCTTC
CAWRRDITWAGTSGSIHNEQFF
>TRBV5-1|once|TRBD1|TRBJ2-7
TGCGCCAGCAGGGGACAAGGGGGCCTAGTAACCTACGAGCAGTACTTC
CASRGQGGLVTYEQYF
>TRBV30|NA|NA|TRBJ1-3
TGTGCCTGGGGACAGGGAAACACCATATATTTT
CAWGQGNTIYF
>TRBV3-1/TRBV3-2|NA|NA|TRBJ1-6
TGTGCCAGCAGCCAAACCCCGGGAGGGTTCGGGTCACCCCTCCACTTT
CASSQTPGGFGSPLHF
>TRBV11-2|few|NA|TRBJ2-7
TGTGCCAGCAGCCCTAGATACGAGCAGTACTTC
CASSPRYEQYF